The 2 T cell receptor beta chains presented below share a single source sample, sequenced in a study of PD-1 blockade in mismatch repair-deficient tumors. Here immunoSEQ multiplex PCR was the method, and the copy in TCRdb shows in-frame clones only, minus some. The sample includes about 51,000 clones, over 70% of them seen just once. The source was peripheral blood, collected approximately 20 weeks after starting pembrolizumab. The source is an adult with mismatch repair-deficient cancer.

In its sample, this clone was seen once. The chain uses TRBV15 and TRBJ2-7; possibly TRBD2 for D (5 bases). The V gene's germline CDR1 is LNHNV and CDR2 YYDKDF (reference sequence). V shed 0 bases and J shed 2 bases, with 11 bases lying between them. The CDR3 is made up of 15 amino acids. In DNA form, the CDR3 reads TGTGCCACCAGCAGAGAGGGAGCAAGCGCCTACGAGCAGTACTTC. This sequence encodes CATSREGASAYEQYF.

This chain uses TRBV29-1 with TRBJ2-1; D remains ambiguous. The CDR3 covers 13 residues. The V and J ends lost 6 bases and 9 bases respectively, with 18 bases between them. CDR1 and CDR2 (germline): SQVTM, ANQGSEA. As DNA, the CDR3 is TGCAGCGTAGCCTCCTCCCGGAACCCTGAGCAGTTCTTC. Its protein product is CSVASSRNPEQFF.